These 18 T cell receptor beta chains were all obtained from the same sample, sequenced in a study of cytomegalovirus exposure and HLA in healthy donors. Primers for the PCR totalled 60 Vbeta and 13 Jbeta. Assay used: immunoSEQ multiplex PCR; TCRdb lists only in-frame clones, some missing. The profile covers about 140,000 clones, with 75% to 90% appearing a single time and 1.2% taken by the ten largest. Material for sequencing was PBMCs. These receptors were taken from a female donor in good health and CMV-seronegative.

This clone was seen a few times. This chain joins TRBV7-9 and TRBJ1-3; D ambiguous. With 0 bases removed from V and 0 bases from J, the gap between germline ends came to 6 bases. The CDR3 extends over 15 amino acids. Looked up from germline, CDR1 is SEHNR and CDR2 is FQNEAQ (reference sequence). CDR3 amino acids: CASSLAGHSGNTIYF. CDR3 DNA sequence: TGTGCCAGCAGCTTAGCTGGGCACTCTGGAAACACCATATATTTT. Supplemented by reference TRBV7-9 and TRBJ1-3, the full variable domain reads DTGVSQNPRHKITKRGQNVTFRCDPISEHNRLYWYRQTLGQGPEFLTYFQNEAQLEKSRLLSDRFSAERPKGSFSTLEIQRTEQGDSAMYLCASSLAGHSGNTIYFGEGSWLTVV.

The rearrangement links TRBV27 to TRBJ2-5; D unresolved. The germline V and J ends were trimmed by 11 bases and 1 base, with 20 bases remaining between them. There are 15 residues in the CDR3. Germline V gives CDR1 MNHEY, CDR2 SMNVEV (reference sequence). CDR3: CAPGVPVPPQETQYF. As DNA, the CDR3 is TGTGCCCCCGGAGTGCCGGTACCACCCCAAGAGACCCAGTACTTC.

The CDR3 DNA sequence: TGTGCCAGCAGCCAAAATTTAGGGAGTTCCTACGAGCAGTACTTC. Translated: CASSQNLGSSYEQYF. V and J are TRBV4-2 and TRBJ2-7, with D perhaps matching TRBD2 (5 bases). CDR1 is LGHNA, CDR2 YNFKEQ, per germline. V gave up 2 bases and J gave up 1 base, with 12 bases separating them. The CDR3 loop spans 15 amino acids.

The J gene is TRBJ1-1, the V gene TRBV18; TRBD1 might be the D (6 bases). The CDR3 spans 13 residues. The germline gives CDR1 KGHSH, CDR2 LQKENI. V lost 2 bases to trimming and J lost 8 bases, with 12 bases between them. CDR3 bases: TGTGCCAGCTCACCAAGGGCAGGGGTGGAAGCTTTCTTT. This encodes CASSPRAGVEAFF.

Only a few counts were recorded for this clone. The DNA for the CDR3 is TGTGCCAGCACCAGACAGGGGGCGCGAGATACTGAAGCTTTCTTT. Its translation is CASTRQGARDTEAFF. The V and J genes are TRBV21-1 and TRBJ1-1; the table gives TRBD1 as D, unverified against the DNA. TRBV21-1 is a recognized pseudogene. The CDR3 is made up of 15 amino acids.

The CDR3 protein is CASSLGLADTGELFF. Here the CDR3 DNA reads TGCGCCAGCAGCTTGGGACTAGCGGACACCGGGGAGCTGTTTTTT. The rearrangement uses TRBV5-1 and TRBJ2-2; TRBD2 aligns across 9 bases. The CDR3 runs to 15 residues. J was trimmed by 3 bases and V by 0 bases; bases with no gene match: 0. Germline CDR1 is SGHRS and CDR2 is YFSETQ.

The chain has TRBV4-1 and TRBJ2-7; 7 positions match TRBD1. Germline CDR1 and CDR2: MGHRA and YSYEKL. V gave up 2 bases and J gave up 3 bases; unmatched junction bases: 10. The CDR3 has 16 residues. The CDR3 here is CASSQSGTEIIYEQYF. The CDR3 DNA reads TGCGCCAGCAGCCAATCCGGGACAGAAATAATCTACGAGCAGTACTTC.

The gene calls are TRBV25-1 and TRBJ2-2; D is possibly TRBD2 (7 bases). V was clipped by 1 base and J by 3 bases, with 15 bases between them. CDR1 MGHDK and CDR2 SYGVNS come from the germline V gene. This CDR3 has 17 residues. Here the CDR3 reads CASSEWGGLADTGELFF. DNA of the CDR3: TGTGCCAGCAGTGAATGGGGGGGGCTAGCGGACACCGGGGAGCTGTTTTTT.

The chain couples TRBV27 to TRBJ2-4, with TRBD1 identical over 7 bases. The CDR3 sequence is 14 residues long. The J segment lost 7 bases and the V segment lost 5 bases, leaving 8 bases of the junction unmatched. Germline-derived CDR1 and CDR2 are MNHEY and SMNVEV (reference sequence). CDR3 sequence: CASSPQGTQNIQYF. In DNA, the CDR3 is TGTGCCAGCAGTCCACAGGGGACCCAGAACATTCAGTACTTC.

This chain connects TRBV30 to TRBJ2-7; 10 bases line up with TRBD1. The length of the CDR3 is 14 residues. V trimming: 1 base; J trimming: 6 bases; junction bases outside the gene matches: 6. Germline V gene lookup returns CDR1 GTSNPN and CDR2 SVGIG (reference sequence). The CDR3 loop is CAWSGGTGVSEQYF. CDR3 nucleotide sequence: TGTGCCTGGAGTGGCGGGACAGGGGTCTCCGAGCAGTACTTC.

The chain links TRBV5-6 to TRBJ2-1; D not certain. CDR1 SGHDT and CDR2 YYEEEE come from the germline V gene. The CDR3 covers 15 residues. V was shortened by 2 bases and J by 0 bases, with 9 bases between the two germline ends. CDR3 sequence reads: CASSLIATSYNEQFF. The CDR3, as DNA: TGTGCCAGCAGCTTAATAGCTACCTCCTACAATGAGCAGTTCTTC.

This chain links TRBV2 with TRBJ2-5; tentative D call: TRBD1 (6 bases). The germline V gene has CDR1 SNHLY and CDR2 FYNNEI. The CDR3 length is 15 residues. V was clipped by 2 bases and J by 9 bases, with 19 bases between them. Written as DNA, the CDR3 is TGTGCCAGCAGTGAACGGGACATCCCCGTTCGGGCCCAGTACTTC. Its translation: CASSERDIPVRAQYF.

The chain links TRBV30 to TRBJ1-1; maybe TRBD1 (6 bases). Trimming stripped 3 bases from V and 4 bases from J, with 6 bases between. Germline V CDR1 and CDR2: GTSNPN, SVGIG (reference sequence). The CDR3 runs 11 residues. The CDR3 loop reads CAWSRGTEAFF. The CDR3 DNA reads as TGTGCCTGGAGCAGGGGCACTGAAGCTTTCTTT. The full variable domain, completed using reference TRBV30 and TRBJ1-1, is SQTIHQWPATLVQPVGSPLSLECTVEGTSNPNLYWYRQAAGRGLQLLFYSVGIGQISSEVPQNLSASRPQDRQFILSSKKLLLSDSGFYLCAWSRGTEAFFGQGTRLTVV.

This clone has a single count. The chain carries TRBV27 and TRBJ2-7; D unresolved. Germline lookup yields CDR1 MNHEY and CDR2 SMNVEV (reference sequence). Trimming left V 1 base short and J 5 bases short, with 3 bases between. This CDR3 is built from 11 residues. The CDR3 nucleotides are TGTGCCAGCAGTTTATATAACGAGCAGTACTTC. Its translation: CASSLYNEQYF.

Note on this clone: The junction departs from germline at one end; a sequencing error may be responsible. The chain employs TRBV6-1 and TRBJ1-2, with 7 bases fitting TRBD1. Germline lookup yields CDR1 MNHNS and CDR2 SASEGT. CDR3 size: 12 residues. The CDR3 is CASSEGGRGYTF. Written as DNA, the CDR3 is TGTGCCAGCAGCGAAGGGGGCAGAGGCTACACCTTC.

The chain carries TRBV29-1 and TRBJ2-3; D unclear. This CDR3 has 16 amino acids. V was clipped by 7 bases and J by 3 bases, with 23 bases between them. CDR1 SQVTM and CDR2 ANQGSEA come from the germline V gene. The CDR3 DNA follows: TGCAGCGCCCTTGGGCCCGTGGGCAGCTCTACAGATACGCAGTATTTT. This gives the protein CSALGPVGSSTDTQYF.

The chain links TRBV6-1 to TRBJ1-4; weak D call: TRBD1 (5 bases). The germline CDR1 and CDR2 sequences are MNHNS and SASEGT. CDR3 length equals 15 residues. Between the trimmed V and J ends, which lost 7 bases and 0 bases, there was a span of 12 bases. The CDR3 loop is CASKGTPSTNEKLFF. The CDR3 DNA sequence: TGTGCCAGCAAAGGGACTCCTTCAACTAATGAAAAACTGTTTTTT.

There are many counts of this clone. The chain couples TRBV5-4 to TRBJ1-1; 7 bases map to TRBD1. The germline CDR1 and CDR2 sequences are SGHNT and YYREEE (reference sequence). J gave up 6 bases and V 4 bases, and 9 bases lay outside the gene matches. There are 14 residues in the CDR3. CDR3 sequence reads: CASSNNRGTPEAFF. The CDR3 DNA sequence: TGTGCCAGCAGCAATAACAGGGGTACCCCTGAAGCTTTCTTT. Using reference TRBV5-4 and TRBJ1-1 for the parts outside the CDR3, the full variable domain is ETGVTQSPTHLIKTRGQQVTLRCSSQSGHNTVSWYQQALGQGPQFIFQYYREEENGRGNFPPRFSGLQFPNYSSELNVNALELDDSALYLCASSNNRGTPEAFFGQGTRLTVV.